Listed here are 24 T cell receptor beta chains from one sample, sequenced in a study of blood T cell repertoires in COVID-19. Here immunoSEQ multiplex PCR was the method, and the copy in TCRdb shows in-frame clones only, minus some. This sample has approximately 89,000 clones, with more than 90% found just once. Sequencing input: peripheral blood. The receptors here all came from a human donor with active COVID-19. The donor label of this sample is uncertain.

This chain connects TRBV28 to TRBJ2-5; 8 bases align to TRBD1. V was pared by 10 bases and J by 5 bases, with 12 bases of the junction left unmatched. Germline CDR1 and CDR2: MDHEN and SYDVKM. This CDR3 contains 14 residues. The CDR3 loop reads CANSRTGSAETQYF. Written as DNA, the CDR3 is TGTGCCAACTCTAGGACAGGGTCAGCGGAGACCCAGTACTTC.

J is TRBJ2-1 and V is TRBV10-3, with 8 bases lining up with TRBD2. The ends lost 2 bases at V and 0 bases at J; junction bases unmatched: 6. The CDR3 is 17 amino acids. Germline lookup yields CDR1 ENHRY and CDR2 SYGVKD. The CDR3 reads CAISEGSGANSYNEQFF. CDR3 nucleotides: TGTGCCATCAGTGAGGGTAGCGGGGCCAACTCCTACAATGAGCAGTTCTTC.

The chain carries TRBV7-9 and TRBJ2-1; 10 bases map to TRBD1. Germline V lookup: CDR1 SEHNR, CDR2 FQNEAQ (reference sequence). Germline trimming cut 2 bases from V and 2 bases from J; bases unmatched to any gene: 3. The length of the CDR3 is 16 residues. The CDR3 region is CASSLHDRGPYNEQFF. For the CDR3, the DNA is TGTGCCAGCAGCTTACACGACAGGGGGCCCTACAATGAGCAGTTCTTC.

V and J are TRBV4-1 and TRBJ2-1; the match to TRBD1 covers 10 bases. V shed 0 bases, J shed 9 bases, and the junction held 11 bases outside the gene matches. The length of the CDR3 is 17 residues. The germline V gene encodes CDR1 MGHRA and CDR2 YSYEKL. CDR3 in amino acids: CASSQDFRTGGSGEQFF. The CDR3 region has the DNA TGCGCCAGCAGCCAAGATTTCAGGACAGGGGGTAGTGGTGAGCAGTTCTTC.

The rearrangement joins TRBV15 to TRBJ1-4, with D tentatively TRBD1 (5 bases). The V and J ends lost 8 bases and 5 bases respectively, with 12 bases between them. There are 13 residues in the CDR3. The germline CDR1 and CDR2 sequences are LNHNV and YYDKDF (reference sequence). CDR3 sequence: CATRRGANEKLFF. The CDR3 DNA reads as TGTGCCACCCGGAGGGGCGCGAATGAAAAACTGTTTTTT.

The chain carries TRBV11-3 and TRBJ1-1; the D gene is possibly TRBD1 (6 bases). The CDR3 length is 14 residues. V lost 4 bases, J lost 3 bases, and 12 bases lay in between. Germline V lookup: CDR1 SGHNT, CDR2 YENEEA. CDR3 protein: CASSSGQRDTEAFF. CDR3 DNA sequence: TGTGCCAGCAGCTCAGGACAGAGAGACACTGAAGCTTTCTTT.

The chain recombines TRBV7-9 with TRBJ1-2; 7 bases map to TRBD1. J gave up 0 bases and V 6 bases, and 10 bases lay outside the gene matches. Germline CDR1 reads SEHNR; CDR2 reads FQNEAQ (reference sequence). This CDR3 region has 16 residues. Here the CDR3 DNA reads TGTGCCAGCAGACCCGGGACAGCGAGAGCTAACTATGGCTACACCTTC. It is translated as CASRPGTARANYGYTF.

This chain connects TRBV7-2 to TRBJ1-6, with D tentatively TRBD1 (5 bases). Germline V lookup: CDR1 SGHTA, CDR2 FQGNSA. V was cut by 1 base and J by 10 bases, with 11 bases left in between. CDR3 size: 14 residues. The CDR3 nucleotides are TGTGCCAGCAGCTTAGTCAGGGATTCCTCACCCCTCCACTTT. Amino acid sequence: CASSLVRDSSPLHF.

The V call is TRBV5-1, the J call TRBJ2-3, with 8 bases identical to TRBD2. Unmatched junction bases numbered 10, after V lost 4 bases and J lost 3 bases. This CDR3 is built from 16 residues. The germline CDR1 and CDR2 sequences are SGHRS and YFSETQ. The CDR3 DNA reads as TGCGCCAGCAGCGCCCCGACTAGCGAAGTGACAGATACGCAGTATTTT. Translated: CASSAPTSEVTDTQYF.

The genes are TRBV27 and TRBJ2-1, with 11 positions matching TRBD2. Germline lookup yields CDR1 MNHEY and CDR2 SMNVEV (reference sequence). V was pared by 5 bases and J by 12 bases, with 9 bases of the junction left unmatched. The CDR3 contains 14 residues. The CDR3 protein is CASSPGLAEVGQFF. The CDR3 DNA reads as TGTGCCAGCAGTCCGGGACTAGCGGAGGTTGGGCAGTTCTTC.

The chain is built from TRBV4-1 and TRBJ2-5, with D maybe TRBD2 (5 bases). Germline V lookup: CDR1 MGHRA, CDR2 YSYEKL. Trimming left V 0 bases short and J 9 bases short, with 20 bases between. The length of the CDR3 is 16 residues. The CDR3 DNA sequence: TGCGCCAGCAGCCAAGATCGTTTCGGAAAAGAAGCGGCCCAGTACTTC. This encodes CASSQDRFGKEAAQYF.

The chain joins TRBV18 to TRBJ1-1; maybe TRBD1 (5 bases). The CDR3 sequence is 11 residues long. With 3 bases removed from V and 11 bases from J, the gap between germline ends came to 10 bases. Per the germline V gene, CDR1 is KGHSH and CDR2 is LQKENI. This CDR3 is CASSPAEGAFF. Here the CDR3 DNA reads TGTGCCAGCTCACCCGCGGAGGGGGCTTTCTTT.

The chain is built from TRBV7-2 and TRBJ1-3, with 7 bases lining up with TRBD1. CDR3 size: 17 residues. The junction had 11 bases not matched to a gene; V was cut back by 3 bases and J by 3 bases. Germline loops: CDR1 SGHTA, CDR2 FQGNSA. CDR3 bases: TGTGCCAGCAGCTTTAGAAGGGGGCTGGGGAGTGGAAACACCATATATTTT. This codes for CASSFRRGLGSGNTIYF.

V gene TRBV12-5 combines with J gene TRBJ2-2, with 8 bases aligning to TRBD2. This CDR3 has 17 amino acids. With 0 bases clipped from V and 0 bases from J, the junction kept 3 bases outside the gene matches. From germline, CDR1 is LGHNT and CDR2 FRNRAP. The CDR3 DNA reads as TGTGCTAGTGGTTTGGTACGCGGGGGGACGAACACCGGGGAGCTGTTTTTT. As protein: CASGLVRGGTNTGELFF.

The chain recombines TRBV2 with TRBJ2-3; D gene ambiguous. Trimming pared 6 bases from V and 1 base from J, leaving 8 bases between. The CDR3 loop spans 13 amino acids. The germline V gene has CDR1 SNHLY and CDR2 FYNNEI. The CDR3 coding sequence is TGTGCCAGCAGGGTCTATGGCACAGATACGCAGTATTTT. Protein product: CASRVYGTDTQYF.

The rearrangement uses TRBV7-2 and TRBJ1-1, with 7 nucleotides matching TRBD1. V was clipped by 3 bases and J by 6 bases; unmatched bases: 4. The CDR3 is 13 residues long. CDR1 and CDR2 (germline): SGHTA, FQGNSA. The CDR3 sequence: CASSFTGAPEAFF. DNA of the CDR3: TGTGCCAGCAGCTTCACAGGGGCCCCTGAAGCTTTCTTT.

The chain joins TRBV7-8 to TRBJ1-5; 9 bases fit TRBD1. Germline CDR1 SGHVS, CDR2 FQNEAQ. The CDR3 loop spans 15 amino acids. V lost 5 bases, J lost 7 bases, and 9 bases stayed unmatched. In DNA form, the CDR3 reads TGTGCCAGCAGCGGACACAGGGGGCGGGAGCAGCCCCAGCATTTT. It translates to CASSGHRGREQPQHF.

The J gene is TRBJ1-5, the V gene TRBV18, with 10 bases lining up with TRBD1. Germline values: CDR1 KGHSH, CDR2 LQKENI. Unmatched junction bases numbered 4, after V lost 3 bases and J lost 5 bases. This CDR3 has 15 amino acids. The CDR3 reads CASSPGTGADQPQHF. CDR3 DNA sequence: TGTGCCAGCTCACCCGGGACAGGGGCGGATCAGCCCCAGCATTTT.

The chain recombines TRBV12-5 with TRBJ1-1; unclear D gene. V was pared by 6 bases and J by 0 bases, with 8 bases between. CDR1 and CDR2 from the germline V gene are LGHNT and FRNRAP. The CDR3 is 13 residues long. CDR3 sequence: CASGAGLNTEAFF. In nucleotides, the CDR3 is TGTGCTAGTGGCGCCGGGTTGAACACTGAAGCTTTCTTT. The full variable domain, rest sourced from reference TRBV12-5 and TRBJ1-1, is DARVTQTPRHKVTEMGQEVTMRCQPILGHNTVFWYRQTMMQGLELLAYFRNRAPLDDSGMPKDRFSAEMPDATLATLKIQPSEPRDSAVYFCASGAGLNTEAFFGQGTRLTVV.

This rearrangement joins TRBV9 to TRBJ2-7; D is unresolved. V lost 2 bases and J 0 bases, leaving 9 bases between the germline ends. CDR1 and CDR2 from the germline V gene are SGDLS and YYNGEE. CDR3 length: 14 residues. The DNA of the CDR3 is TGTGCCAGCAGCGTTGGTCCGAGCTCCTACGAGCAGTACTTC. Translating gives CASSVGPSSYEQYF.

The count of this clone is one. The chain has TRBV6-5 and TRBJ2-7, with D maybe TRBD1 (5 bases). V was cut by 9 bases and J by 3 bases, with 9 bases left in between. The germline gives CDR1 MNHEY, CDR2 SVGAGI. This CDR3 is 11 amino acids long. Here the CDR3 reads CASSRDYEQYF. CDR3 sequence (DNA): TGTGCCAGTAGCAGGGACTACGAGCAGTACTTC.

The chain links TRBV28 to TRBJ2-4, with 8 bases fitting TRBD1. J gave up 1 base and V 5 bases, and 4 bases lay outside the gene matches. Germline-derived CDR1 and CDR2 are MDHEN and SYDVKM. The CDR3 covers 15 residues. CDR3 sequence: CASSRRQGAKNIQYF. The CDR3 nucleotides read TGTGCCAGCAGTAGGAGACAGGGGGCCAAAAACATTCAGTACTTC.

This chain connects TRBV15 to TRBJ1-2; 8 bases match TRBD1. The CDR3 contains 12 residues. The V and J ends lost 2 bases and 8 bases, in that order; junction bases with no gene match: 1. The V gene's germline CDR1 is LNHNV and CDR2 YYDKDF (reference sequence). The CDR3 DNA reads as TGTGCCACCAGCAGAACAGGGGGGGGCTACACCTTC. This encodes CATSRTGGGYTF.

V is TRBV6-5 and J is TRBJ1-5, with D tentatively TRBD1 (5 bases). The CDR3 loop spans 13 amino acids. V was cut by 10 bases and J by 2 bases, with 12 bases left in between. Germline V CDR1 and CDR2: MNHEY, SVGAGI. CDR3 protein: CATQDRRNQPQHF. Here the CDR3 DNA reads TGTGCCACCCAAGACAGACGCAATCAGCCCCAGCATTTT.